This T cell receptor beta chain was recovered during a study of PD-1 blockade in classical Hodgkin lymphoma. Study summary: Nivolumab was administered to patients intravenously at 3 mg/kg every 2 weeks. Findings and limits, study-wide: In newly diagnosed patients, baseline TCR diversity was reportedly below that of healthy donors. Significantly greater TCR diversity emerged by C4D1 in CD4+ cells but not CD8+ cells.

Points on this clone: Its antigen is unknown.

The CDR3 loop spans 15 amino acids. Germline V CDR1 and CDR2: SGHRS, YFSETQ. V lost 4 bases, J lost 3 bases, and 5 bases stayed unmatched. TCRdb's table, derived via immunoSEQ multiplex PCR, lists solely in-frame clones and lacks some. The repertoire includes more than 35,000 clones, about 79% of them detected once, and 10% to 11% sits in the top ten. In every patient, relapse followed autologous stem cell transplantation, while exposure to brentuximab vedotin differed. The sequencing here drew on peripheral blood mononuclear cells (PBMCs), taken at baseline. V gene TRBV5-1 combines with J gene TRBJ2-2; 8 positions agree with TRBD1. This sequence was found in a human donor with classical Hodgkin lymphoma. The CDR3 sequence: CASSGLTGDTGELFF. The CDR3 coding sequence is TGCGCCAGCAGCGGGTTGACAGGGGACACCGGGGAGCTGTTTTTT.